Sequencing of this T cell receptor beta chain was carried out in a study of blood T cell repertoires in COVID-19. Looking at the study overall: T cells, B-cell-depleted T cells, or PBMCs supplied cDNA or gDNA.

Authors' data handling: Nucleated cell number was recorded as an estimate derived from reference gene primer amplification. Data came from immunoSEQ multiplex PCR; TCRdb stores just in-frame clones and leaves some out. The DNA was the basis for D and trimming; V, J and clone size are from that table. The table has 75,000 to 80,000 clones, 88% seen once; the top ten hold around 40%. The CDR3 runs 15 residues. V shed 3 bases and J shed 0 bases, with 12 bases lying between them. Germline V gives CDR1 KGHSH, CDR2 LQKENI. Sequenced material: peripheral blood. The clonotype originates from a human donor in a cohort sampled during active COVID-19. V is TRBV18 and J is TRBJ2-7; D perhaps matches TRBD1 (6 bases). The DNA for the CDR3 is TGTGCCAGCTCACCGGGGCCAGGGGCCTCCTACGAGCAGTACTTC. Encoded protein: CASSPGPGASYEQYF.